The 26 T cell receptor beta chains below all came from one sample that was sequenced in a study of T cell changes during pregnancy in multiple sclerosis. Profiling relied on immunoSEQ multiplex PCR, and the TCRdb table lists in-frame clones only, not all of them. The data contain 55,000 to 80,000 clones, approximately 93% of them singletons. The sequenced sample was CD8+ T cells from peripheral blood mononuclear cells, obtained in the second trimester of pregnancy. These receptors originate from a female donor with multiple sclerosis, enrolled in a pregnancy study.

The chain couples TRBV11-2 to TRBJ2-3, with D possibly matching TRBD2 (5 bases). CDR3 length: 13 amino acids. Germline V gives CDR1 SGHAT, CDR2 FQNNGV. Between the trimmed V and J ends, which lost 4 bases and 10 bases, there was a span of 15 bases. The CDR3: CASSSGGPVPQYF. The CDR3 bases are TGTGCCAGCAGCTCCGGCGGGCCGGTCCCGCAGTATTTT.

The chain has TRBV29-1 and TRBJ1-4; D might be TRBD1 (5 bases). This CDR3 contains 14 residues. The germline V and J ends were trimmed by 5 bases and 0 bases, with 10 bases remaining between them. Germline CDR1 is SQVTM and CDR2 is ANQGSEA. The CDR3 is CSVRGKATNEKLFF. DNA for the CDR3: TGCAGCGTTCGGGGGAAGGCAACTAATGAAAAACTGTTTTTT.

The chain joins TRBV9 to TRBJ1-2; possible D gene TRBD1, 5 bases. The CDR3 length is 14 residues. Per germline, CDR1 SGDLS and CDR2 YYNGEE. V was cut by 0 bases and J by 3 bases, with 9 bases left in between. CDR3 residues: CASSVAGGDYGYTF. The DNA of the CDR3 is TGTGCCAGCAGCGTAGCGGGGGGGGACTATGGCTACACCTTC.

The CDR3: CASSGQQGRNGDTQYF. The DNA for the CDR3 is TGTGCCAGCAGCGGACAACAGGGGAGAAATGGAGATACGCAGTATTTT. The rearrangement joins TRBV9 to TRBJ2-3, with 7 bases lining up with TRBD1. In germline, CDR1 is SGDLS, CDR2 YYNGEE. CDR3 size: 16 residues. V dropped 3 bases and J dropped 5; count of bases not matched to a gene: 12.

V and J are TRBV5-1 and TRBJ2-1, with 14 bases aligning to TRBD2. The CDR3 has 16 residues. The J segment lost 7 bases and the V segment lost 0 bases, leaving 3 bases of the junction unmatched. Germline CDR1 is SGHRS and CDR2 is YFSETQ. CDR3 region: CASSLGLAGGPNEQFF. For the CDR3, the DNA is TGCGCCAGCAGCTTGGGACTAGCGGGAGGGCCGAATGAGCAGTTCTTC.

The chain carries TRBV5-1 and TRBJ1-1; D perhaps matches TRBD1 (6 bases). CDR3 length: 14 amino acids. From germline, CDR1 is SGHRS and CDR2 YFSETQ. The V gene lost 3 bases and the J gene lost 3 bases, with 12 bases spanning the gap. The CDR3 DNA sequence: TGCGCCAGCAGCTGGAGGGGGGGTTACACTGAAGCTTTCTTT. Its translation is CASSWRGGYTEAFF.

This rearrangement joins TRBV4-1 to TRBJ2-7, with 7 positions matching TRBD1. The V segment lost 6 bases and the J segment 2 bases; nucleotides outside the gene matches: 13. The CDR3 runs 16 residues. Per the germline V gene, CDR1 is MGHRA and CDR2 is YSYEKL. For the CDR3, the DNA is TGCGCCAGCAGGCCGAAATACCGGGACAGCCCCTACGAGCAGTACTTC. Translation: CASRPKYRDSPYEQYF.

This chain joins TRBV27 and TRBJ1-1, with no clear D. The CDR3 spans 14 residues. V lost 5 bases and J 4 bases, leaving 14 bases between the germline ends. Per germline, CDR1 MNHEY and CDR2 SMNVEV (reference sequence). CDR3 residues: CASSREETRTEAFF. CDR3 bases: TGTGCCAGCAGTAGGGAGGAAACTCGCACTGAAGCTTTCTTT.

The chain employs TRBV7-9 and TRBJ2-7, with D tentatively TRBD1 (6 bases). This CDR3 contains 12 residues. With 5 bases removed from V and 1 base from J, the gap between germline ends came to 6 bases. CDR1 and CDR2 (germline): SEHNR, FQNEAQ (reference sequence). CDR3 region: CASSQGSYEQYF. The CDR3 nucleotides read TGTGCCAGCAGCCAGGGGTCCTACGAGCAGTACTTC.

The chain is built from TRBV19 and TRBJ2-1; 7 bases align to TRBD2. From germline, CDR1 is LNHDA and CDR2 SQIVND (reference sequence). V trimming: 4 bases; J trimming: 6 bases; junction bases outside the gene matches: 3. The CDR3 sequence is 13 residues long. CDR3 bases: TGTGCCAGTAGTAATGGCGGGAGCAATGAGCAGTTCTTC. This gives the protein CASSNGGSNEQFF. Filled out from reference TRBV19 and TRBJ2-1, the complete variable domain reads DGGITQSPKYLFRKEGQNVTLSCEQNLNHDAMYWYRQDPGQGLRLIYYSQIVNDFQKGDIAEGYSVSREKKESFPLTVTSAQKNPTAFYLCASSNGGSNEQFFGPGTRLTVL.

The chain couples TRBV27 to TRBJ1-2; 11 bases agree with TRBD1. The CDR3 consists of 15 residues. CDR1 is MNHEY and CDR2 is SMNVEV in the germline V gene (reference sequence). The V and J ends lost 6 bases and 6 bases, in that order; junction bases with no gene match: 9. The CDR3 loop is CASRDQGTGGNGYTF. DNA for the CDR3: TGTGCCAGCAGAGACCAAGGGACAGGGGGAAATGGCTACACCTTC.

The CDR3 DNA reads as TGTGCCAGCAGCCTAGCGGGAGGGAAAATCAATGAGCAGTTCTTC. Its translation is CASSLAGGKINEQFF. V gene TRBV7-3 combines with J gene TRBJ2-1, with 12 positions matching TRBD2. The junction had 5 bases not matched to a gene; V was cut back by 5 bases and J by 6 bases. The V gene's germline CDR1 is SGHTA and CDR2 FQGTGA. The CDR3 covers 15 residues.

This chain connects TRBV9 to TRBJ1-3; tentatively, D is TRBD1 (5 bases). Looked up from germline, CDR1 is SGDLS and CDR2 is YYNGEE. The ends were cut back, 4 bases at V and 0 bases at J, with 11 bases in the middle. The CDR3 is made up of 15 amino acids. Here the CDR3 DNA reads TGTGCCAGCAGCTCCCGGGGGAGCTCTGGAAACACCATATATTTT. As protein: CASSSRGSSGNTIYF.

The J gene is TRBJ2-2, the V gene TRBV4-2; the D gene is possibly TRBD2 (5 bases). Trimming stripped 5 bases from V and 6 bases from J, with 13 bases between. The CDR3 extends over 14 amino acids. CDR1 and CDR2 (germline): LGHNA, YNFKEQ. The CDR3 region is CASSYKRGSGELFF. The CDR3 coding sequence is TGTGCCAGCAGCTATAAACGGGGTTCCGGGGAGCTGTTTTTT.

The chain has TRBV15 and TRBJ1-1; D is undetermined. Trimming removed 4 bases from V and 4 bases from J, with 4 bases in between. The germline CDR1 and CDR2 sequences are LNHNV and YYDKDF (reference sequence). The CDR3 is 11 amino acids. The CDR3 nucleotides are TGTGCCACCAGCACCCGCACTGAAGCTTTCTTT. This encodes CATSTRTEAFF.

The chain carries TRBV12-5 and TRBJ2-1, with 13 bases matching TRBD2. Germline V gene lookup returns CDR1 LGHNT and CDR2 FRNRAP. The V and J ends lost 2 bases and 3 bases, in that order; junction bases with no gene match: 10. The CDR3 consists of 19 residues. The DNA of the CDR3 is TGTGCTAGTGGTTTGCCACGGACTAGCGGGAGACAACACTACAATGAGCAGTTCTTC. Protein sequence: CASGLPRTSGRQHYNEQFF.

The V gene is TRBV28, the J gene TRBJ1-5, with D hard to call. The germline V and J ends were trimmed by 5 bases and 5 bases, with 16 bases remaining between them. Germline CDR1 MDHEN, CDR2 SYDVKM. The CDR3 has 15 amino acids. The CDR3 DNA reads TGTGCCAGCAGTGGCGATATCGGGAGGGATCAGCCCCAGCATTTT. Amino acids: CASSGDIGRDQPQHF.

The V call is TRBV4-1, the J call TRBJ2-7; the match to TRBD2 covers 14 bases. The CDR3 runs 18 residues. V lost 4 bases, J lost 0 bases, and 8 bases stayed unmatched. Germline V gives CDR1 MGHRA, CDR2 YSYEKL. In DNA form, the CDR3 reads TGCGCCAGCAGCCTAGAGACTAGCGGGAGGGCCCTCTCCTACGAGCAGTACTTC. This gives the protein CASSLETSGRALSYEQYF.

This clone was counted a single time. CDR3 amino acids: CASSVRGRDDEQYF. CDR3 DNA: TGTGCCAGCAGCGTCCGCGGGAGGGACGACGAGCAGTACTTC. The gene calls are TRBV9 and TRBJ2-7, with 9 bases that match TRBD2. The CDR3 has 14 amino acids. Germline trimming cut 2 bases from V and 5 bases from J; bases unmatched to any gene: 5. CDR1 and CDR2 (germline): SGDLS, YYNGEE.

The chain combines TRBV15 with TRBJ2-1; D may be TRBD2 (6 bases). The CDR3 has 14 amino acids. Trimming took off 4 bases at V and 5 bases at J, with 12 bases between the two ends. The germline gives CDR1 LNHNV, CDR2 YYDKDF (reference sequence). The CDR3 DNA is TGTGCCACCAGCACAAGACTAGAGCACAATGAGCAGTTCTTC. This translates into CATSTRLEHNEQFF.

This sequence joins TRBV5-1 and TRBJ1-5; 7 bases match TRBD1. The length of the CDR3 is 15 residues. J was trimmed by 0 bases and V by 1 base; bases with no gene match: 1. Germline V gene data show CDR1 as SGHRS and CDR2 as YFSETQ. The CDR3 DNA follows: TGCGCCAGCAGCTTGAGGGGGCTTAGCAATCAGCCCCAGCATTTT. It yields the protein CASSLRGLSNQPQHF. The entire variable domain, with the rest obtained from reference TRBV5-1 and TRBJ1-5, is as follows: KAGVTQTPRYLIKTRGQQVTLSCSPISGHRSVSWYQQTPGQGLQFLFEYFSETQRNKGNFPGRFSGRQFSNSRSEMNVSTLELGDSALYLCASSLRGLSNQPQHFGDGTRLSIL.

The chain links TRBV14 to TRBJ1-1; D possibly corresponds to TRBD1 (6 bases). V was cut by 8 bases and J by 8 bases, with 18 bases left in between. The CDR3 runs to 13 residues. Germline V gives CDR1 SGHDN, CDR2 FVKESK. CDR3 bases: TGTGCCAGCGTTTTGGTACAGGGATCAGAAGCTTTCTTT. Its protein is CASVLVQGSEAFF.

This clone was detected a few times. The chain combines TRBV27 with TRBJ1-1; D is ambiguous. Looked up from germline, CDR1 is MNHEY and CDR2 is SMNVEV (reference sequence). V dropped 5 bases and J dropped 6 bases, with 19 bases sitting between them. The length of the CDR3 is 15 residues. CDR3 bases: TGTGCCAGCAGTACCAGCCAGGAGGAGACCCCTGAAGCTTTCTTT. Protein product: CASSTSQEETPEAFF.

The V gene is TRBV30, the J gene TRBJ2-1; tentatively, D is TRBD2 (6 bases). The CDR3 has 13 residues. The germline V gene encodes CDR1 GTSNPN and CDR2 SVGIG (reference sequence). Trimming removed 4 bases at V and 9 bases at J, with 16 bases between. The CDR3 DNA reads TGTGCCTGGAAGTATACTAGCAGGAGTGAGCAGTTCTTC. It codes for CAWKYTSRSEQFF.

V and J are TRBV7-6 and TRBJ2-5; 8 nucleotides match TRBD1. Unmatched junction bases numbered 5, after V lost 1 base and J lost 4 bases. Per the germline V gene, CDR1 is SGHVS and CDR2 is FNYEAQ. The CDR3 contains 15 residues. CDR3 region: CASSLETGVGETQYF. In nucleotides, the CDR3 is TGTGCCAGCAGCTTAGAGACAGGGGTGGGAGAGACCCAGTACTTC.

The chain has TRBV5-4 and TRBJ2-5; a weak D match, TRBD1 (6 bases). Trimming took 4 bases from V and 2 from J, leaving 15 bases between them. The CDR3 is 15 residues long. Per germline, CDR1 SGHNT and CDR2 YYREEE (reference sequence). For the CDR3, the DNA is TGTGCCAGCAGCCGGACGGGACACTTACAAGAGACCCAGTACTTC. This codes for CASSRTGHLQETQYF. The variable domain in full, with the rest retrieved from reference TRBV5-4 and TRBJ2-5, is ETGVTQSPTHLIKTRGQQVTLRCSSQSGHNTVSWYQQALGQGPQFIFQYYREEENGRGNFPPRFSGLQFPNYSSELNVNALELDDSALYLCASSRTGHLQETQYFGPGTRLLVL.